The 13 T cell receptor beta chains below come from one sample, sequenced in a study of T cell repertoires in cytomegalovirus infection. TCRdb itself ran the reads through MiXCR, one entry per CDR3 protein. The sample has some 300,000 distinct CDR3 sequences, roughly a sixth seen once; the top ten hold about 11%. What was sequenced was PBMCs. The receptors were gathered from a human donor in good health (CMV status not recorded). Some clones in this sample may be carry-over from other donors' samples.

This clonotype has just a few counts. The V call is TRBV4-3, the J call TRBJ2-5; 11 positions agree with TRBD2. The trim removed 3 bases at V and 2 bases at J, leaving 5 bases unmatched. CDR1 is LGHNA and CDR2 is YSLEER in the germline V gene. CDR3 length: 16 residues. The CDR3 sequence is CASSHTLAGGQETQYF. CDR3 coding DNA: TGCGCCAGCAGCCATACCTTAGCGGGGGGGCAAGAGACCCAGTACTTC.

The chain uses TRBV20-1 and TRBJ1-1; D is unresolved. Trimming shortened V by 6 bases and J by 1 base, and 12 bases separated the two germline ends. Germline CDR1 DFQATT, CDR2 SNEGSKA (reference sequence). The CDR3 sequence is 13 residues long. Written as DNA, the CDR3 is TGCAGTGCCGAAAGACGGGCGAACACTGAAGCTTTCTTT. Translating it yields CSAERRANTEAFF.

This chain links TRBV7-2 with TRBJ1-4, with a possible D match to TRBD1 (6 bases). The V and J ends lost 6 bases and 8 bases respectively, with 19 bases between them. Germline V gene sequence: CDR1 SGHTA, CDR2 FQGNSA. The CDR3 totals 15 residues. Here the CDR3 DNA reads TGTGCCAGCAGTCTAACAGGGACGGTCGGCGAAAAACTGTTTTTT. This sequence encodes CASSLTGTVGEKLFF.

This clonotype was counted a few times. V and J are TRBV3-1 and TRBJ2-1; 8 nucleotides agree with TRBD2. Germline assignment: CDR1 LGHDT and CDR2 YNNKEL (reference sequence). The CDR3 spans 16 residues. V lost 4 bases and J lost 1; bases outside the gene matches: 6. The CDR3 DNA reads TGTGCCAGCAGCCCCCTCGGGGGGGGATCCTACAATGAGCAGTTCTTC. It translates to CASSPLGGGSYNEQFF.

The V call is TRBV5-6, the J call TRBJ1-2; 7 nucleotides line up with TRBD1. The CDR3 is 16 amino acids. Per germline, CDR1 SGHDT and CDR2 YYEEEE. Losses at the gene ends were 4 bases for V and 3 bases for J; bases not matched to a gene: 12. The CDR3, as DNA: TGTGCCAGCAGCAAATCCGGGACAGCATATTACTATGGCTACACCTTC. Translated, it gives CASSKSGTAYYYGYTF.

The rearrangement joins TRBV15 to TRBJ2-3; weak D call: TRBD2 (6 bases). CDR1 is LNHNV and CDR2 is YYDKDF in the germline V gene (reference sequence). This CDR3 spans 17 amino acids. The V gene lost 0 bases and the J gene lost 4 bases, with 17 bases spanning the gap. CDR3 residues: CATSRDKTAGFSDTQYF. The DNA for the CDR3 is TGTGCCACCAGCAGAGATAAAACGGCGGGGTTTTCAGATACGCAGTATTTT.

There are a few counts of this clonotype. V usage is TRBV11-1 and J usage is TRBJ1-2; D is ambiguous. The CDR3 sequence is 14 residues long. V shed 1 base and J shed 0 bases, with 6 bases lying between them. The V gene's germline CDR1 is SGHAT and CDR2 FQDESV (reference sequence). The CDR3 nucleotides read TGTGCCAGCAGCTTAGAACCGTCTAACTATGGCTACACCTTC. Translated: CASSLEPSNYGYTF.

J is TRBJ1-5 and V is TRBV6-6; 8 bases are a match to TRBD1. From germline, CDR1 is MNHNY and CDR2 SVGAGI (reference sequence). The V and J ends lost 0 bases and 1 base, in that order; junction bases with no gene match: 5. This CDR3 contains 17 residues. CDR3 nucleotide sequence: TGTGCCAGCAGTTACTCTGGACAGGGTTTGAGCAATCAGCCCCAGCATTTT. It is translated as CASSYSGQGLSNQPQHF.

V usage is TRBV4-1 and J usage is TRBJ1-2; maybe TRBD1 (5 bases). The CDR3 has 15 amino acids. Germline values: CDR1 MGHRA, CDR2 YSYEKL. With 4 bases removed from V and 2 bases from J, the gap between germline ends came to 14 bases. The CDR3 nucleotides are TGCGCCAGCAGCCTTACGGCGGGGGGAAACTATGGCTACACCTTC. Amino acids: CASSLTAGGNYGYTF.

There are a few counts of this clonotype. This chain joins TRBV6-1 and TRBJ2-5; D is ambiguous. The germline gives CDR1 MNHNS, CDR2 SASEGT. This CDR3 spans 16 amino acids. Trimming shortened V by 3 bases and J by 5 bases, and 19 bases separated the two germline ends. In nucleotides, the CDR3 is TGTGCCAGCAGTGACCCTTACGGCGGAGCCGGGGAGACCCAGTACTTC. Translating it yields CASSDPYGGAGETQYF.

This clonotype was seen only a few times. CDR3 sequence reads: CSARDDILAGNTIYF. The CDR3 coding sequence is TGCAGTGCTAGAGATGACATTTTGGCTGGAAACACCATATATTTT. This chain links TRBV20-1 with TRBJ1-3; D is ambiguous. The germline V and J ends were trimmed by 0 bases and 2 bases, with 11 bases remaining between them. In germline, CDR1 is DFQATT, CDR2 SNEGSKA (reference sequence). The CDR3 has 15 amino acids.

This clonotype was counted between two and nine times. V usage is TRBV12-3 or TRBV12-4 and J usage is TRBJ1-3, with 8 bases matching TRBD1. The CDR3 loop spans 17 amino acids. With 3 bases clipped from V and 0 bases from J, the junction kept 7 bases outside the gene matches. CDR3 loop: CASSFRTGQSSGNTIYF. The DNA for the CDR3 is TGTGCCAGCAGTTTTCGGACAGGGCAGAGCTCTGGAAACACCATATATTTT.

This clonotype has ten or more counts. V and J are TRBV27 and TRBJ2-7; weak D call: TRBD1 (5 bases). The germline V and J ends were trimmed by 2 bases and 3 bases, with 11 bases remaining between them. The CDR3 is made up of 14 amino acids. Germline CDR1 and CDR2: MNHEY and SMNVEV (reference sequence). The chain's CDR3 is CASSLGAVDYEQYF. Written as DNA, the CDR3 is TGTGCCAGCAGTTTAGGGGCGGTCGACTACGAGCAGTACTTC.